This T cell receptor beta chain was sequenced during a study of cytomegalovirus exposure and HLA in healthy donors. Primers: 60 Vbeta forward and 13 Jbeta reverse. Libraries were prepared by immunoSEQ multiplex PCR; TCRdb keeps only in-frame clonotypes and omits some of them. The sample contains about 160,000 clones, roughly 66% of which appear only once. This clone was seen more than once but under ten times. Additional DNA sequences in this sample encode the identical CDR3. Germline lookup yields CDR1 SGHRS and CDR2 YFSETQ. The CDR3 sequence is 14 residues long. The germline V and J ends were trimmed by 5 bases and 4 bases, with 13 bases remaining between them.

V is TRBV5-1 and J is TRBJ1-3; D perhaps matches TRBD1 (6 bases). Sequenced sample: PBMCs. The sequence was obtained from a woman aged 18-29 years in good health and CMV-seronegative. The CDR3 DNA reads as TGCGCCAGCAGTTCCACAGGGTTCGGAAACACCATATATTTT. Amino acid sequence: CASSSTGFGNTIYF.